This is a list of T cell receptor beta chains from one sample in a study of early T cells in non-severe SARS-CoV-2 infection. Each CDR3 protein gets one entry after TCRdb re-called the 5' RACE reads with MiXCR. Of 51,000 or so distinct CDR3 sequences listed, approximately 10% are singletons. Sequenced material: whole blood. The receptors were gathered from an adult who was a healthcare worker with PCR-confirmed SARS-CoV-2 infection or an uninfected control (not recorded which). The CDR3 runs from the conserved cysteine through the conserved F or W. The D gene is left open where the match is weak. Only part of the rows carry a size: once, few, many, or a class if the clone is expanded.

TRBJ2-2 | TRBV14 | NA | many | CASSQIADAWGGELFF | TGTGCCAGCAGCCAAATTGCGGACGCATGGGGCGGGGAGCTGTTTTTT
TRBJ2-7 | TRBV29-1 | TRBD1 | few | CSFRQGGDEQYF | TGCAGCTTCCGACAGGGTGGGGACGAGCAGTACTTC
TRBJ2-3 | TRBV5-6 | NA | many | CASSLIGVPADTQYF | TGTGCCAGCAGCTTAATCGGCGTCCCGGCTGATACGCAGTATTTT
TRBJ1-4 | TRBV24-1 | TRBD1 | NA | CATSDPTGPTNEKLFF | TGTGCCACCAGTGACCCGACAGGGCCAACTAATGAAAAACTGTTTTTT
TRBJ2-7 | TRBV7-9 | TRBD2 | few | CASSLVGSGRNYEQYF | TGTGCCAGCAGCTTAGTGGGAAGCGGGAGGAACTACGAGCAGTACTTC
TRBJ1-5 | TRBV12-3/TRBV12-4 | TRBD1 | many | CASSLRLQTGGAVRRNQPQHF | TGTGCCAGCAGTTTGCGCCTCCAAACAGGGGGCGCGGTTCGACGCAATCAGCCCCAGCATTTT
TRBJ2-7 | TRBV6-6 | NA | NA | CASRPGSSYEQYF | TGTGCCAGCAGACCCGGGAGTTCCTACGAGCAGTACTTC
TRBJ1-6 | TRBV7-9 | NA | many | CASSYRVLAPLHF | TGTGCCAGCAGCTACAGGGTTTTGGCACCCCTCCACTTT
TRBJ2-4 | TRBV10-2 | NA | NA | CASSEPWREVGKNIQYF | TGCGCCAGCAGTGAGCCCTGGAGGGAGGTCGGCAAAAACATTCAGTACTTC
TRBJ2-5 | TRBV3-1 | NA | many | CASSQDLRAQETQYF | TGTGCCAGCAGCCAAGATTTGCGGGCTCAAGAGACCCAGTACTTC
TRBJ2-1 | TRBV2 | TRBD2 | many | CASSDETSGYNEQFF | TGTGCCAGCAGTGATGAGACTAGCGGCTACAATGAGCAGTTCTTC
TRBJ2-1 | TRBV7-2 | TRBD1 | many | CASSLGPQGLYNEQFF | TGTGCCAGCAGCTTAGGCCCACAGGGGTTATACAATGAGCAGTTCTTC
TRBJ1-5 | TRBV7-2 | NA | many | CASSLEYSQPQHF | TGTGCCAGCAGCTTAGAGTATTCTCAGCCCCAGCATTTT
TRBJ1-1 | TRBV7-9 | NA | few | CAARDGLMNTEAFF | TGTGCCGCTCGGGATGGGTTAATGAACACTGAAGCTTTCTTT
TRBJ2-5 | TRBV7-2 | TRBD2 | many | CASSLGLAGGPETQYF | TGTGCCAGCAGCTTAGGACTAGCGGGAGGCCCAGAGACCCAGTACTTC
TRBJ1-5 | TRBV20-1 | TRBD1 | few | CSARRQGLVQHF | TGCAGTGCTAGGAGACAGGGTCTAGTTCAGCATTTT
TRBJ2-3 | TRBV20-1 | NA | many | CSAFTSTDTQYF | TGCAGTGCTTTCACTAGCACAGATACGCAGTATTTT
TRBJ1-1 | TRBV7-2 | NA | few | CASSLVSLNTEAFF | TGTGCCAGCAGCTTAGTCTCTCTGAACACTGAAGCTTTCTTT
TRBJ1-2 | TRBV11-2 | NA | NA | CASSLVVGEYGYTF | TGTGCCAGCAGCTTAGTAGTCGGGGAGTATGGCTACACCTTC
TRBJ1-1 | TRBV2 | NA | many | CASSVRGGDTEAFF | TGTGCCAGCAGTGTTCGGGGAGGGGACACTGAAGCTTTCTTT
TRBJ2-7 | TRBV12-3/TRBV12-4 | NA | many | CASSLTGVGYEQYF | TGTGCCAGCAGTTTAACGGGAGTGGGGTACGAGCAGTACTTC
TRBJ2-1 | TRBV6-5 | NA | NA | CASSYGGYNEQFF | TGTGCCAGCAGTTACGGGGGTTACAATGAGCAGTTCTTC
TRBJ2-5 | TRBV5-1 | TRBD1 | NA | CASSLRATGRQETQYF | TGCGCCAGCAGCTTAAGAGCGACAGGGAGACAAGAGACCCAGTACTTC
TRBJ2-1 | TRBV29-1 | NA | NA | CSVNQGREFF | TGCAGCGTAAATCAGGGGAGGGAGTTCTTC
TRBJ2-1 | TRBV6-5 | NA | many | CASSYSRGRRDEQFF | TGTGCCAGCAGTTACTCCAGGGGACGAAGGGATGAGCAGTTCTTC
TRBJ2-1 | TRBV29-1 | NA | few | CSTGREQYNEQFF | TGCAGCACGGGACGGGAACAATACAATGAGCAGTTCTTC
TRBJ1-5 | TRBV10-3 | TRBD1 | many | CATAGQGYQPQHF | TGTGCCACCGCGGGACAGGGTTATCAGCCCCAGCATTTT
TRBJ1-2 | TRBV12-3/TRBV12-4 | NA | many | CASSFKRAGGVYGYTF | TGTGCCAGCAGTTTTAAAAGGGCTGGGGGTGTCTATGGCTACACCTTC
TRBJ2-3 | TRBV18 | NA | few | CASSARRDTQYF | TGTGCCAGCTCAGCGAGAAGGGATACGCAGTATTTT
TRBJ2-7 | TRBV3-1 | NA | many | CASSQLNRFEQYF | TGTGCCAGCAGCCAACTCAACAGGTTCGAGCAGTACTTC
TRBJ1-6 | TRBV7-8 | NA | many | CASSLRFPRDNSPLHF | TGTGCCAGCAGCTTACGTTTTCCGCGCGATAATTCACCCCTCCACTTT
TRBJ1-6 | TRBV28 | NA | NA | CASRPSGSYNSPLHF | TGTGCCAGCAGGCCTTCGGGCTCCTATAATTCACCCCTCCACTTT
TRBJ1-5 | TRBV7-2 | TRBD1 | NA | CASSSRGLEYQPQHF | TGTGCCAGCAGCTCGAGGGGGCTGGAGTATCAGCCCCAGCATTTT
TRBJ2-3 | TRBV20-1 | TRBD2 | NA | CSASTSGTDTQYF | TGCAGTGCTAGTACTAGCGGAACAGATACGCAGTATTTT
TRBJ1-2 | TRBV3-1 | NA | NA | CASSPILAGGYGYTF | TGTGCCAGCAGCCCCATCCTGGCTGGGGGCTATGGCTACACCTTC
TRBJ2-1 | TRBV2 | TRBD1 | many | CASRGPGQYHNEQFF | TGTGCCAGCAGGGGACCGGGACAGTACCACAATGAGCAGTTCTTC
TRBJ2-7 | TRBV28 | NA | NA | CASNAGDRTYEQYF | TGTGCCAGCAATGCAGGCGACAGGACCTACGAGCAGTACTTC
TRBJ1-2 | TRBV6-6 | NA | medium-sized | CASSLIDGSYGYTF | TGTGCCAGCAGTTTAATCGATGGCTCCTATGGCTACACCTTC
TRBJ2-3 | TRBV5-4 | NA | many | CASGTPSTDTQYF | TGTGCCAGTGGGACACCTAGCACAGATACGCAGTATTTT
TRBJ1-1 | TRBV30 | NA | few | CAWKVEGTEAFF | TGTGCCTGGAAAGTGGAGGGGACTGAAGCTTTCTTT
TRBJ1-1 | TRBV6-6 | NA | NA | CASSSSEVNTEAFF | TGTGCCAGCAGTTCGTCCGAGGTGAACACTGAAGCTTTCTTT
TRBJ2-6 | TRBV20-1 | NA | NA | CSARGDGHNSGANVLTF | TGCAGTGCTAGAGGGGATGGTCACAACTCTGGGGCCAACGTCCTGACTTTC
TRBJ2-7 | TRBV25-1 | TRBD2 | many | CASSGASGGKFEQYF | TGTGCCAGCAGTGGCGCTAGCGGGGGTAAATTCGAGCAGTACTTC
TRBJ2-2 | TRBV7-2 | NA | few | CASSSRGGQNTGELFF | TGTGCCAGCAGCTCGCGCGGGGGCCAGAACACCGGGGAGCTGTTTTTT
TRBJ2-5 | TRBV19 | NA | many | CASSSRPPRRETQYF | TGTGCCAGTAGTAGCAGGCCCCCCCGGAGGGAGACCCAGTACTTC
TRBJ2-3 | TRBV7-9 | NA | many | CASSPDRTDTQYF | TGTGCCAGCAGTCCGGACCGCACAGATACGCAGTATTTT
TRBJ2-2 | TRBV20-1 | TRBD2 | many | CSAASGGVNTGELFF | TGCAGTGCGGCTAGCGGGGGAGTTAACACCGGGGAGCTGTTTTTT
TRBJ2-7 | TRBV5-5 | NA | NA | CASIASGWAYEQYF | TGTGCCAGCATAGCTTCTGGGTGGGCCTACGAGCAGTACTTC
TRBJ2-7 | TRBV12-3/TRBV12-4 | NA | NA | CASSLGGRDEQYF | TGTGCCAGCAGTTTAGGGGGCCGAGACGAGCAGTACTTC
TRBJ2-5 | TRBV7-2 | NA | few | CASSTGRTQYF | TGTGCCAGCAGCACGGGGCGGACCCAGTACTTC
TRBJ2-5 | TRBV29-1 | NA | NA | CSVGPSVETQYF | TGCAGCGTTGGCCCAAGCGTGGAGACCCAGTACTTC
TRBJ1-5 | TRBV12-3/TRBV12-4 | NA | few | CASSMGGLRQPQHF | TGTGCCAGCTCCATGGGGGGGCTGCGTCAGCCCCAGCATTTT
TRBJ2-3 | TRBV10-3 | TRBD1 | many | CATRDREPDTQYF | TGTGCCACCCGGGACAGGGAACCAGATACGCAGTATTTT